The TCR beta chain described here comes from a study of blood T cell repertoires in COVID-19. Overall study context: The United States, Italy and Spain supplied acute and convalescent COVID-19 samples. PBMCs, B-cell-depleted T cells, or T cells were the source of the cDNA or gDNA that made up the material.

Authors' analysis steps: Amplification with reference gene primers provided the estimates of nucleated cell counts. TCRdb's copy holds only in-frame clones and misses some; the assay was immunoSEQ multiplex PCR. V, J and clone size derive from that table, while D and trimming were established from the DNA sequence. The sample has 95,000 to 100,000 clones, around 87% seen once. The germline CDR1 and CDR2 sequences are SGHAT and FQNNGV. Trimming removed 2 bases at V and 8 bases at J, with 7 bases between. The CDR3 runs to 12 residues. The gene calls are TRBV11-2 and TRBJ2-1; D is unclear. The receptor was isolated from a woman between 25 and 40 years old with acute or convalescent COVID-19. The material sequenced was peripheral blood. For the CDR3, the DNA is TGTGCCAGCAGCTTACCTTTCGATGAGCAGTTCTTC. It is translated as CASSLPFDEQFF.